Described below is a single T cell receptor beta chain sequence and its context. Participants had their cohort set by participant-reported clinical history. What the recovered Cohort 3 donors had was two negative PCRs, clearance, or symptom resolution. V shed 5 bases and J 2 bases; nucleotides not matched to a gene: 1. Germline-derived CDR1 and CDR2 are MDHEN and SYDVKM. This CDR3 is 14 amino acids long. The sample is drawn from a study of blood T cell repertoires in COVID-19. Study summary: The study drew acute and convalescent COVID-19 samples from the United States, Italy and Spain. The analysed material was cDNA or gDNA that came from T cells, B-cell-depleted T cells, or PBMCs.

Sequenced by immunoSEQ multiplex PCR; TCRdb stores in-frame clones only, minus some. The data hold 190,000 or so clones, with roughly 84% observed a single time. Sequencing input: PBMCs or T cells enriched from blood (not recorded which). The chain joins TRBV28 to TRBJ2-5; the match to TRBD2 covers 11 bases. This TCR was recovered from a man aged 35-49 years who had recovered from COVID-19. In DNA form, the CDR3 reads TGTGCCAGCAGTGGGACTAGCGGACAAGAGACCCAGTACTTC. It encodes CASSGTSGQETQYF.